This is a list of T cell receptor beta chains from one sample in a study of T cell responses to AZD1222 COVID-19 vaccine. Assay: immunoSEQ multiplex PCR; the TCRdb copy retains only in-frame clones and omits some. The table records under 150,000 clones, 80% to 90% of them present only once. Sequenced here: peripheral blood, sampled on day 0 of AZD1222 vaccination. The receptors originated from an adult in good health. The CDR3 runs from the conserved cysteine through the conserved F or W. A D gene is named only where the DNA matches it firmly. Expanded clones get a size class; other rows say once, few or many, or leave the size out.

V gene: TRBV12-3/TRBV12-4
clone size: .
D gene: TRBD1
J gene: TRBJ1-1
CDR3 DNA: TGTGCCCGGGTCCAGGGGGAGGTCACTGAAGCTTTCTTT
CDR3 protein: CARVQGEVTEAFF

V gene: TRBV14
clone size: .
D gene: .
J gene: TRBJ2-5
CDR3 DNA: TGTGCCAGCAGTTATAGCGGTCAAGAGACCCAGTACTTC
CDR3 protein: CASSYSGQETQYF

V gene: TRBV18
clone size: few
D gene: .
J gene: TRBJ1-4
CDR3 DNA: TGTGCCAGCTCACCACAGGGTCCTAATGAAAAACTGTTTTTT
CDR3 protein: CASSPQGPNEKLFF

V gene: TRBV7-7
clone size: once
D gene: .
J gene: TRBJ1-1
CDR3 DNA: TGTGCTAGCAGCCCCTACCTCAAGGGGAAGGGGAACACTGAAGCTTTCTTT
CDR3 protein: CASSPYLKGKGNTEAFF

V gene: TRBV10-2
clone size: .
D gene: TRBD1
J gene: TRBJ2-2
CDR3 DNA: TGCGCCAGCAGTGCCGGGACAGGGTTCGTTGGGATCGGGGAGCTGTTTTTT
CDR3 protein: CASSAGTGFVGIGELFF

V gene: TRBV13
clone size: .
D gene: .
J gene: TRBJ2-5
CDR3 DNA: TGTGCCAGCAGTTCTACTTCCCACCAGGGTGTCGGGGAGACCCAGTACTTC
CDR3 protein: CASSSTSHQGVGETQYF

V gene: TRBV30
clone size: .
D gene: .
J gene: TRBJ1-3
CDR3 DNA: TGTGCCTGGAGTTACTCACGACCAGGAGCTGGAAACACCATATATTTT
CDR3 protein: CAWSYSRPGAGNTIYF

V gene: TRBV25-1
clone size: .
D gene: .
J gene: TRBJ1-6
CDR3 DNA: TGTGCCACCCGGGGGGAATATAATTCACCCCTCCACTTT
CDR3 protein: CATRGEYNSPLHF

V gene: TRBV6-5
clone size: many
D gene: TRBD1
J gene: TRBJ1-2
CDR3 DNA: TGTGCCACCCAGGGGGCAGGGTTAAGGGATGGCTACACCTTC
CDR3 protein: CATQGAGLRDGYTF

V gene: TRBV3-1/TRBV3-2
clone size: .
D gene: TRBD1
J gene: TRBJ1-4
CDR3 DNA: TGTGCCAGCGGTGGGACAGGGAGAGGCCGGAGAGAGGTTAATGAAAAACTGTTTTTT
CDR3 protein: CASGGTGRGRREVNEKLFF

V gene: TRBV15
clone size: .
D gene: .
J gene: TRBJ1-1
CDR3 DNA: TGTGCCACCAGCAGGGGTTCGAACAGAAAGAACACTGAAGCTTTCTTT
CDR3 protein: CATSRGSNRKNTEAFF

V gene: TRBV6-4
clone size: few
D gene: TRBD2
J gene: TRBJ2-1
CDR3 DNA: TGTGCCAGCAGTGACTCCCAAGGAGGACTAGCCCCCTTACCATACAATGAGCAGTTCTTC
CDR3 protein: CASSDSQGGLAPLPYNEQFF

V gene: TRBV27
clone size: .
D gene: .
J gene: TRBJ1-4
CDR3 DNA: TGTGCCAGCAGTTCCCTATGGTTTAATGAAAAACTGTTTTTT
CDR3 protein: CASSSLWFNEKLFF

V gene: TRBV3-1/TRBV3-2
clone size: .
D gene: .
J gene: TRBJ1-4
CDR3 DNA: TGTGCCAGCAGCCAGGTGGCTAATGAAAAACTGTTTTTT
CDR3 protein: CASSQVANEKLFF

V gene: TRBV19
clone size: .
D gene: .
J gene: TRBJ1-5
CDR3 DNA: TGTGCCAGTACCCAACACGCGGGGGACACCGGAGATGTTCTCCAGCATTTT
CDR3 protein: CASTQHAGDTGDVLQHF

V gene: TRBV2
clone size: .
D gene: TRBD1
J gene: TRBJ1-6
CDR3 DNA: TGTGCCAGCAGCAGAACCGGGACAGGTTCCTCACCCCTCCACTTT
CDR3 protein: CASSRTGTGSSPLHF

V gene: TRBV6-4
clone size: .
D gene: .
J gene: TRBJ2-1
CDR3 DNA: TGTGCCAGCAGTGACTCCCCCCTAGCATCCGGCTACAATGAGCAGTTCTTC
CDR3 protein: CASSDSPLASGYNEQFF

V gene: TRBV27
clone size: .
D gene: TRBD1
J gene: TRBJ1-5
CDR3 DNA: TGTGCCAGCAGTCGACAGGGGGTTAGCAATCAGCCCCAGCATTTT
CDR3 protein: CASSRQGVSNQPQHF

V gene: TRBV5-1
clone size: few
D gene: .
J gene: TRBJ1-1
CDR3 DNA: TGCGCCAGCAGAAACTATGTAGGTCACACTGAAGCTTTCTTT
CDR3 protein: CASRNYVGHTEAFF

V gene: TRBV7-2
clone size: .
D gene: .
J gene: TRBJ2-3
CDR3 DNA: TGTGCCAGCAGTTCTCTGGGGGCCCGCACAGATACGCAGTATTTT
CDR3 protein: CASSSLGARTDTQYF

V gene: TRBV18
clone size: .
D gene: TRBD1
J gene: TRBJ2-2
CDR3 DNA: TGTGCCAGCTCACCTGGGACAGGGGTCACCGGGGAGCTGTTTTTT
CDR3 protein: CASSPGTGVTGELFF

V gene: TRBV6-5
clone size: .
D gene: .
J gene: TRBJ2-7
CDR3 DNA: TGTGACGGCGGGATGGGCGTTTGCGAGCAGTACTTC
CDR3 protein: CDGGMGVCEQYF

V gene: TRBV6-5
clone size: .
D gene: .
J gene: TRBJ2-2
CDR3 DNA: TGTGCCAGCAGGCGCCGATTTAGGGACACCGGGGAGCTGTTTTTT
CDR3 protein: CASRRRFRDTGELFF

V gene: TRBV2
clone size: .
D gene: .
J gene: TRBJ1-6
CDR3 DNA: TGTGCCAGCAGTGAACGGGCAGTAAGCTCCTATAATTCACCCCTCCACTTT
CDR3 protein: CASSERAVSSYNSPLHF

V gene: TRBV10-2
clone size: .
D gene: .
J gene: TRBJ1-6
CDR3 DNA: TGCGCCAGCAGTGGACAGCCTAATTCACCCCTCCACTTT
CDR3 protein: CASSGQPNSPLHF

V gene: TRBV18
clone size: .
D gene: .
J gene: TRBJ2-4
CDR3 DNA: TGTGCCAGCTCACCACCGGCCAAAAACATTCAGTACTTC
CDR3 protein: CASSPPAKNIQYF

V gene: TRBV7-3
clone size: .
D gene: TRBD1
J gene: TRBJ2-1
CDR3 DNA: TGTGCCAGCAGCTTAAGTACGGACAGGGGGCAAAATGAGCAGTTCTTC
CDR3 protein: CASSLSTDRGQNEQFF

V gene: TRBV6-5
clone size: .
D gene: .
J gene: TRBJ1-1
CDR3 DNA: TGTGCCAGCAGTTACTCCCGCCAGAATAAAGTGGCTTTCTTT
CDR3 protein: CASSYSRQNKVAFF

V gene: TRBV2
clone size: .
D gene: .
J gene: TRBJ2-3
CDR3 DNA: TGTGCCAGCAGTGAAGCTTGGGGAGATACGCAGTATTTT
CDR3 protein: CASSEAWGDTQYF

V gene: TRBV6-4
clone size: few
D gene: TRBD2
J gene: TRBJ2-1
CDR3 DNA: TGTGCCAGCAGACCGACTGGGCGGGGGGTTGAGCAGTTCTTC
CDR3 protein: CASRPTGRGVEQFF

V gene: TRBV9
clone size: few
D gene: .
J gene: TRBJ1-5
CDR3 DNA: TGTGCCAGCAGCGTAGGGGAACAACAGCCCCAGCATTTT
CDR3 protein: CASSVGEQQPQHF

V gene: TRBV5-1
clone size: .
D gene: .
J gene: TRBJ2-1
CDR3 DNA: TGCGCCAGCAGCACGATTTTTAACAATGAGCAGTTCTTC
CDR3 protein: CASSTIFNNEQFF

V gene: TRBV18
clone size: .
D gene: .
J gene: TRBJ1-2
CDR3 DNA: TGTGCCAGCTCCACCTCGGCCAGGGATAGCTATGGCTACACCTTC
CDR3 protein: CASSTSARDSYGYTF

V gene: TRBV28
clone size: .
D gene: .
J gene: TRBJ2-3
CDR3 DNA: TGTGCCAGCAGTTTTCTAAGTGGGACAGATACGCAGTATTTT
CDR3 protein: CASSFLSGTDTQYF

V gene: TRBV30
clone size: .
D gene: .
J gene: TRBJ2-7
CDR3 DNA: TGTGCCTGGAACCCTAGAGGGGCCTCAAGGGACGAGCAGTACTTC
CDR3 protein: CAWNPRGASRDEQYF

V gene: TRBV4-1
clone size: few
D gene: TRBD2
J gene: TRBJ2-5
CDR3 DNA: TGCGCCAGCAGCCAGGGATATGTGGCTAGCGGGGGGACTTACCAAGAGACCCAGTACTTC
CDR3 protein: CASSQGYVASGGTYQETQYF

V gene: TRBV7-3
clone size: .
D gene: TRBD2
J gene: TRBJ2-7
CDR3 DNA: TGTGCCAGCAGCTCCGATCGATACCGGGGGAGCGGGGTCCTTTACGAGCAGTACTTC
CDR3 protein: CASSSDRYRGSGVLYEQYF